Detailed here is one T cell receptor (beta chain). The data stem from a study of blood T cell repertoires in COVID-19. The wider study: COVID-19 samples collected from the United States, Italy and Spain covered acute and convalescent phases. Sources were T cells, B-cell-depleted T cells, or PBMCs; the material itself was cDNA or gDNA.

Clinical history reported by participants formed the basis on which cohorts were assigned. Per the study methods: How many nucleated cells were present was estimated from reference gene primer amplification. Assay: immunoSEQ multiplex PCR; the TCRdb copy retains only in-frame clones and omits some. Clone size and V and J calls were adopted from that table, with D and trimming inferred from the DNA. Here the sample spans 300,000 to 400,000 clones, just over 85% being singletons. This TCR came from a woman aged 40 to 55 with acute COVID-19. The sequencing input was PBMCs or T cells enriched from blood (not recorded which).

CDR3 sequence (DNA): TGTGCCAGTAGCATGATGGGACTGGCCAAAAACATTCAGTACTTC. Its protein product is CASSMMGLAKNIQYF. This chain joins TRBV19 and TRBJ2-4, with TRBD2 as a possible D gene (6 bases). Germline V gene sequence: CDR1 LNHDA, CDR2 SQIVND (reference sequence). There are 15 residues in the CDR3. With 6 bases removed from V and 1 base from J, the gap between germline ends came to 13 bases.